The TCR beta chain under discussion was sequenced for a study of T-cell reconstitution after alpha-beta-depleted transplantation in children. Germline V gene lookup returns CDR1 SGHRS and CDR2 YFSETQ. The V end was cut by 0 bases, the J end by 4 bases, with 12 bases between. The CDR3 length is 15 residues. Unique molecular identifiers were incorporated into the prepared TCRbeta library. TCRdb independently ran MiXCR on the PCR reads; one entry per CDR3 protein. Altogether about 610,000 distinct CDR3 sequences are present, about 10% being singletons, with the ten largest covering roughly 3.9%. The rearrangement joins TRBV5-1 to TRBJ2-3, with D unresolved. The clonotype was recovered from a human donor who donated a stem cell graft to a child with acute myeloid leukemia. Specimen: PBMCs from the stem cell graft donor, collected from the stem cell graft. CDR3: CASSLEGRPPDTQYF. The DNA for the CDR3 is TGCGCCAGCAGCTTGGAGGGTCGGCCCCCAGATACGCAGTATTTT.